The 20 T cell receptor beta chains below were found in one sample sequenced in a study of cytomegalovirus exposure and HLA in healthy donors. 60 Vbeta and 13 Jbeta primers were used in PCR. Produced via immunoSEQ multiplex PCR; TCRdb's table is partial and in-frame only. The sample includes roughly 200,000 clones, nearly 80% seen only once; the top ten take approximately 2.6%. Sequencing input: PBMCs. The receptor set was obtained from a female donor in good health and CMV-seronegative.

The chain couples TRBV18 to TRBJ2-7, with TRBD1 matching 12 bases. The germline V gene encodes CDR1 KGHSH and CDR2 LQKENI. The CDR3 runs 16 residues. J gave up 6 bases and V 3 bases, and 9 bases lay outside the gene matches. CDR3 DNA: TGTGCCAGCTCACCCCTTCCGGGACAGGGGGCTCTCGAGCAGTACTTC. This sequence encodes CASSPLPGQGALEQYF.

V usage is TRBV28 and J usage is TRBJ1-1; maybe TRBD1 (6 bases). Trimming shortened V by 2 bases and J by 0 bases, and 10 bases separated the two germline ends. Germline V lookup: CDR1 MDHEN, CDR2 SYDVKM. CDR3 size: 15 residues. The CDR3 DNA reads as TGTGCCAGCAGTTTACAACAGGGATTGAACACTGAAGCTTTCTTT. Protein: CASSLQQGLNTEAFF. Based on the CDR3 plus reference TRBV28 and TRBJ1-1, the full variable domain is DVKVTQSSRYLVKRTGEKVFLECVQDMDHENMFWYRQDPGLGLRLIYFSYDVKMKEKGDIPEGYSVSREKKERFSLILESASTNQTSMYLCASSLQQGLNTEAFFGQGTRLTVV.

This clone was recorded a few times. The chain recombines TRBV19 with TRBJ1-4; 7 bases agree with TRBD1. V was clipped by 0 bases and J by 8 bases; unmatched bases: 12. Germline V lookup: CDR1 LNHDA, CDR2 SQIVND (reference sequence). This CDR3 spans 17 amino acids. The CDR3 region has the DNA TGTGCCAGTAGTATAGAGGGGACCGGGACAGTGAGGGAAAAACTGTTTTTT. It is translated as CASSIEGTGTVREKLFF.

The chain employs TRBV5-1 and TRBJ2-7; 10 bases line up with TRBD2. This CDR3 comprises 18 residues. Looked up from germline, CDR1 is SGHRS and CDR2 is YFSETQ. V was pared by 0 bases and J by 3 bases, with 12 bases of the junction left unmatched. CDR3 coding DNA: TGCGCCAGCAGCTTGGTCTCGGCTAGCGGGGGCCCTGGCTACGAGCAGTACTTC. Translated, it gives CASSLVSASGGPGYEQYF.

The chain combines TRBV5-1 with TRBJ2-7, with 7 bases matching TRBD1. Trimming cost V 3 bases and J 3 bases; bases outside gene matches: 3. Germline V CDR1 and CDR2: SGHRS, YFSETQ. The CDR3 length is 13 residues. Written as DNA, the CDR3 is TGCGCCAGCAGCTCCCGACAGGGCTACGAGCAGTACTTC. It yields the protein CASSSRQGYEQYF.

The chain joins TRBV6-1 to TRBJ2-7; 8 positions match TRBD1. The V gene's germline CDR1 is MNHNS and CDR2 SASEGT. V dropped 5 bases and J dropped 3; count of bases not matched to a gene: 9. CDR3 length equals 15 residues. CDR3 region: CASSPSWGTGYEQYF. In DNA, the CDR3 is TGTGCCAGCAGTCCCTCGTGGGGGACAGGCTACGAGCAGTACTTC.

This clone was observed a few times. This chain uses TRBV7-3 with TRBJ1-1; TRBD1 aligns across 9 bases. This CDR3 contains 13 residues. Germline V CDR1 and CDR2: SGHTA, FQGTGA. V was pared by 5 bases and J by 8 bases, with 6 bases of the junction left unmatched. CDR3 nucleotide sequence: TGTGCCAGCAGCCCGGGACAGGGTCAGGAAGCTTTCTTT. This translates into CASSPGQGQEAFF.

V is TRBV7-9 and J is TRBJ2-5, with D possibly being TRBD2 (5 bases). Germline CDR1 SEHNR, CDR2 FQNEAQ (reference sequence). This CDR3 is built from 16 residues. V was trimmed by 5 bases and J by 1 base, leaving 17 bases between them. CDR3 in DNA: TGTGCCAGCAGCCCCCGGGCTTTGGCGGGCCAAGAGACCCAGTACTTC. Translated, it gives CASSPRALAGQETQYF.

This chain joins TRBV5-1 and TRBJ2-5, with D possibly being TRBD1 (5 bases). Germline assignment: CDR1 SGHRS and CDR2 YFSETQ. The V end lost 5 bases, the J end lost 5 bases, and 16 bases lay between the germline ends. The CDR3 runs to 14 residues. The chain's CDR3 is CASSWGKPPETQYF. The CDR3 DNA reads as TGCGCCAGCAGTTGGGGCAAACCCCCGGAGACCCAGTACTTC. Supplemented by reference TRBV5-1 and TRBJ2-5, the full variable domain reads KAGVTQTPRYLIKTRGQQVTLSCSPISGHRSVSWYQQTPGQGLQFLFEYFSETQRNKGNFPGRFSGRQFSNSRSEMNVSTLELGDSALYLCASSWGKPPETQYFGPGTRLLVL.

CDR3 coding DNA: TGTGCCAGCAGTTACGACCTAGCGGGAGTCGAGCAGTACTTC. Its protein is CASSYDLAGVEQYF. This chain connects TRBV6-5 to TRBJ2-7; TRBD2 matches 10 bases. Germline CDR1 MNHEY, CDR2 SVGAGI. The V segment lost 2 bases and the J segment 6 bases; nucleotides outside the gene matches: 4. CDR3 length: 14 amino acids.

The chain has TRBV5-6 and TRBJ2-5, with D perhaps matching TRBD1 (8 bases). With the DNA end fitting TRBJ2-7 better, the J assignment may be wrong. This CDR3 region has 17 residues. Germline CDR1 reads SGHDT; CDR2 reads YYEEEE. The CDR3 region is CASSSEIRTGTTYEQYF. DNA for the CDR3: TGTGCCAGCAGCTCCGAAATCCGGACAGGGACTACCTACGAGCAGTACTTC.

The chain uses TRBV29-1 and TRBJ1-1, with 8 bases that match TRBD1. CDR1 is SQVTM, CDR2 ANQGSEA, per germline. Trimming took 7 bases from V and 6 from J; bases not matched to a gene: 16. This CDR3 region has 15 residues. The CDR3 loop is CSAAAGTGGLAEAFF. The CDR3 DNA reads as TGCAGCGCCGCCGCGGGGACAGGAGGTTTAGCTGAAGCTTTCTTT.

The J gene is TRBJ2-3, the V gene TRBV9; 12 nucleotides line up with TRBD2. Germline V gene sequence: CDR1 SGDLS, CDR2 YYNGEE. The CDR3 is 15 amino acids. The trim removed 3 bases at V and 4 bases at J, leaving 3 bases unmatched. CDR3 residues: CASSASGRGPDTQYF. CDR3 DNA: TGTGCCAGCAGCGCTAGCGGGAGGGGTCCAGATACGCAGTATTTT.

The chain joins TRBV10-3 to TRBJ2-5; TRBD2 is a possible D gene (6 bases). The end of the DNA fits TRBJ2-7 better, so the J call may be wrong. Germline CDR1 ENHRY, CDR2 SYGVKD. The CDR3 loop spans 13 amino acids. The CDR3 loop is CAISGTGLDEQYF. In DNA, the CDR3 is TGTGCCATCAGTGGGACGGGACTGGACGAGCAGTACTTC.

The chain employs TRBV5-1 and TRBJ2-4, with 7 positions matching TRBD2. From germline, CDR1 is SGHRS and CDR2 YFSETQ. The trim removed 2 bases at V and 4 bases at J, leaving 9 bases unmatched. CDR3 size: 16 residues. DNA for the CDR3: TGCGCCAGCAGCTTAGTAGCGGGCCAAGCTAAAAACATTCAGTACTTC. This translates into CASSLVAGQAKNIQYF.

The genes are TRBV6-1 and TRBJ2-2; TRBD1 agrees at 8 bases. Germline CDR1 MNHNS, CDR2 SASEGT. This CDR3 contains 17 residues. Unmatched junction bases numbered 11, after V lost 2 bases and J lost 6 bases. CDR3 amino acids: CASSETVDRATAGELFF. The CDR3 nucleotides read TGTGCCAGCAGTGAAACGGTGGACAGGGCAACCGCCGGGGAGCTGTTTTTT.

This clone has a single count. The DNA of the CDR3 is TGCGCCAGCAGAGAGCCCATACCCGGGGAACAGGGGGCTAACACCGGGGAGCTGTTTTTT. It yields the protein CASREPIPGEQGANTGELFF. The chain carries TRBV10-1 and TRBJ2-2; 9 nucleotides agree with TRBD1. From germline, CDR1 is WNHNN and CDR2 SYGVQD (reference sequence). The CDR3 is 20 amino acids. The ends lost 6 bases at V and 2 bases at J; junction bases unmatched: 19.

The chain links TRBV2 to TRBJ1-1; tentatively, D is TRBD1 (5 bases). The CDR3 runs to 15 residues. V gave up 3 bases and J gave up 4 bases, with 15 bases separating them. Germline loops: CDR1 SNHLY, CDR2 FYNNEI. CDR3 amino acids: CASSDQGLPSTEAFF. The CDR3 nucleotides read TGTGCCAGCAGTGATCAGGGACTCCCTAGCACTGAAGCTTTCTTT.

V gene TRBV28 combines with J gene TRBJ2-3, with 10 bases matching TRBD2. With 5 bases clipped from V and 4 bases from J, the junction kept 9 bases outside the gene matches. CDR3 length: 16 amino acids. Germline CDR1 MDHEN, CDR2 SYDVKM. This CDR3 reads CASSLPSGSWSDTQYF. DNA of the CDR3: TGTGCCAGCAGTCTCCCTAGCGGGAGTTGGTCAGATACGCAGTATTTT.

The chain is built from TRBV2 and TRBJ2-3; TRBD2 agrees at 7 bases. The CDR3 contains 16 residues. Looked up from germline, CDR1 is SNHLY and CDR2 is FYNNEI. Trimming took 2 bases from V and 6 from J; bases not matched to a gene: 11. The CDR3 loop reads CASSEWEAAGRDTQYF. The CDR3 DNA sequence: TGTGCCAGCAGTGAATGGGAGGCAGCGGGACGGGATACGCAGTATTTT.